The 20 T cell receptor beta chains given below trace back to one sample, sequenced in a study of T cells expressing NK-cell markers. TCRdb reprocessed the 5' RACE reads and stores each CDR3 protein as one record, lacking DNA. This sample's clone table lists approximately 380,000 distinct CDR3 sequences. Sequencing was done on a sample of blood T cells: a sorted CD56 or NKG2C T cell subset, CD4+ or CD8+ T cells, or bulk PBMC T cells (not recorded which). These receptors all stem from a man between 18 and 69 years old in good health.

The chain has TRBV11-2 and TRBJ1-5; without DNA, the TCRdb call of TRBD1 cannot be checked. Germline V lookup: CDR1 SGHAT, CDR2 FQNNGV. This CDR3 has 16 amino acids. CDR3 sequence reads: CASSLDKGAGNQPQHF.

The chain combines TRBV28 with TRBJ2-5; TCRdb returns TRBD1, unconfirmable since there is no DNA. Germline lookup yields CDR1 MDHEN and CDR2 SYDVKM. The CDR3 contains 14 residues. CDR3 amino acids: CASSHRGREETQYF.

This sequence joins TRBV5-1 and TRBJ2-3; TCRdb indicates TRBD1, and absent DNA this call remains unverified. CDR3 size: 16 residues. Per the germline V gene, CDR1 is SGHRS and CDR2 is YFSETQ. Here the CDR3 reads CASSQGAGERTDTQYF. The full variable domain, in which reference TRBV5-1 and TRBJ2-3 provide the parts outside the CDR3, is KAGVTQTPRYLIKTRGQQVTLSCSPISGHRSVSWYQQTPGQGLQFLFEYFSETQRNKGNFPGRFSGRQFSNSRSEMNVSTLELGDSALYLCASSQGAGERTDTQYFGPGTRLTVL.

The chain employs TRBV6-1 and TRBJ2-7; as DNA is missing, the TRBD1 call by TCRdb cannot be tested. Germline CDR1 is MNHNS and CDR2 is SASEGT. CDR3 length: 15 amino acids. Here the CDR3 reads CASSAHVDATYEQYF.

V gene TRBV12-3 or TRBV12-4 combines with J gene TRBJ2-3; TCRdb returns TRBD2, unconfirmable since there is no DNA. The CDR3 sequence is 13 residues long. This CDR3 reads CATSGGPGDTQYF.

The genes are TRBV4-1 and TRBJ2-1; TCRdb lists TRBD1, though no DNA is available to test this call. This CDR3 is 15 amino acids long. Per the germline V gene, CDR1 is MGHRA and CDR2 is YSYEKL. The CDR3 is CASSQYPGTDNEQFF.

The CDR3 reads CASKDREDGYTF. The chain carries TRBV6-1 and TRBJ1-2; TCRdb selects TRBD1, and the lack of DNA leaves this call unchecked. The CDR3 loop spans 12 amino acids. Per germline, CDR1 MNHNS and CDR2 SASEGT.

The genes are TRBV25-1 and TRBJ1-5; TCRdb outputs TRBD1, but without DNA this stays unchecked. From germline, CDR1 is MGHDK and CDR2 SYGVNS. This CDR3 region has 14 residues. The CDR3 spells CASSDLAGRQPQHF.

The chain carries TRBV27 and TRBJ1-2; the D call of TRBD1 rests on TCRdb alone, since no DNA is present to check it. The CDR3 is 14 residues long. The germline V gene has CDR1 MNHEY and CDR2 SMNVEV (reference sequence). The CDR3 loop is CASSFPDRVTGYTF.

The chain links TRBV6-1 to TRBJ2-1; TCRdb's D call, TRBD1, is unchecked because there is no DNA. Per the germline V gene, CDR1 is MNHNS and CDR2 is SASEGT. The CDR3 contains 16 residues. CDR3 region: CASKPTRTGGSDEQFF.

The chain couples TRBV29-1 to TRBJ2-1; with no DNA, the TCRdb D assignment of TRBD1 cannot be verified. Per germline, CDR1 SQVTM and CDR2 ANQGSEA. CDR3 length equals 15 residues. The CDR3 loop reads CSGERGDRGGYEQFF.

This chain joins TRBV15 and TRBJ1-2. Germline values: CDR1 LNHNV, CDR2 YYDKDF (reference sequence). The CDR3 loop spans 16 amino acids. The CDR3 sequence is CATRPSGKAHNYGYTF.

The chain is built from TRBV24-1 and TRBJ2-1; TCRdb's D call, TRBD1, is unchecked because there is no DNA. The CDR3 sequence is 15 residues long. CDR1 and CDR2 (germline): KGHDR, SFDVKD. CDR3 protein: CATSKSWSGRDEQFF.

The CDR3 region is CSAKPGQGGGYEQYF. V is TRBV20-1 and J is TRBJ2-7; TCRdb returns TRBD1, unconfirmable since there is no DNA. The CDR3 is 15 amino acids. CDR1 is DFQATT, CDR2 SNEGSKA, per germline (reference sequence).

The rearrangement links TRBV25-1 to TRBJ2-7; TCRdb's assignment of TRBD2 cannot be checked, as there is no DNA. Germline V gene lookup returns CDR1 MGHDK and CDR2 SYGVNS. This CDR3 comprises 14 residues. The CDR3 is CAIPQGPSSYEQYF.

The V and J genes are TRBV10-3 and TRBJ1-5; as DNA is missing, the TRBD1 call by TCRdb cannot be tested. The CDR3 has 15 amino acids. CDR1 and CDR2 (germline): ENHRY, SYGVKD. CDR3 sequence reads: CAISNGQGWNQPQHF.

CDR3 amino acids: CASSSRLAGGGETQYF. The chain combines TRBV6-5 with TRBJ2-5; TCRdb returns TRBD2, unconfirmable since there is no DNA. The CDR3 has 16 residues. Germline V gene data show CDR1 as MNHEY and CDR2 as SVGAGI.

This chain links TRBV6-1 with TRBJ2-7; with no DNA, the TCRdb D assignment of TRBD1 cannot be verified. This CDR3 is 15 amino acids long. CDR1 MNHNS and CDR2 SASEGT come from the germline V gene. The CDR3 sequence is CASRHDDRAGYEQYF.

The V call is TRBV28, the J call TRBJ2-7; lacking DNA, the TRBD1 call made by TCRdb goes unchecked. Looked up from germline, CDR1 is MDHEN and CDR2 is SYDVKM. The CDR3 length is 14 residues. The CDR3 here is CASSLRGAVHEQYF.

The rearrangement uses TRBV5-1 and TRBJ1-2; TCRdb reports TRBD1, a call that lacks DNA to check it against. This CDR3 comprises 15 residues. Looked up from germline, CDR1 is SGHRS and CDR2 is YFSETQ. The CDR3 loop reads CASSSTDRGDYGYTF.